This passage covers 32 T cell receptor beta chains from one sample sequenced in a study of PD-1 blockade in classical Hodgkin lymphoma. The time point denotes: cycle 4 day 1 (C4D1), after less than 7 weeks of nivolumab. Each patient's relapse followed autologous stem cell transplantation, and brentuximab vedotin exposure varied. Some clones are missing from TCRdb's copy, which holds only in-frame ones; the method was immunoSEQ multiplex PCR. The top ten hold 9% to 12% of the sample, which has 50,000 to 65,000 clones, roughly nine tenths seen once. Sample: peripheral blood mononuclear cells (PBMCs), taken before the fourth cycle of nivolumab. All receptors come from a human donor with classical Hodgkin lymphoma.

The gene calls are TRBV5-8 and TRBJ1-1; D gene ambiguous. The CDR3 is 12 amino acids. V was cut by 0 bases and J by 3 bases, with 3 bases left in between. CDR1 is SGHTS, CDR2 YDEGEE, per germline. The CDR3 loop is CASSLGYTEAFF. As DNA, the CDR3 is TGTGCCAGCAGCTTGGGGTACACTGAAGCTTTCTTT.

This sequence joins TRBV10-3 and TRBJ1-1; 7 bases align to TRBD1. Unmatched junction bases numbered 8, after V lost 5 bases and J lost 5 bases. The CDR3 is made up of 14 amino acids. Germline CDR1 is ENHRY and CDR2 is SYGVKD. CDR3 coding DNA: TGTGCCATCAGTTTGGAGGGGGCGGTGACTGAAGCTTTCTTT. Translation gives CAISLEGAVTEAFF.

The gene calls are TRBV27 and TRBJ1-5; D not resolved. The CDR3 sequence is 10 residues long. V lost 7 bases and J 7 bases, leaving 5 bases between the germline ends. CDR1 and CDR2 (germline): MNHEY, SMNVEV (reference sequence). In DNA form, the CDR3 reads TGTGCCAGCATAGTACAGCCCCAGCATTTT. The encoded protein is CASIVQPQHF.

This rearrangement joins TRBV6-5 to TRBJ2-7, with D possibly TRBD1 on 6 matching bases. CDR3 length equals 12 residues. V gave up 4 bases and J gave up 9 bases, with 13 bases separating them. Germline lookup yields CDR1 MNHEY and CDR2 SVGAGI. CDR3 bases: TGTGCCAGCAGTTCCGACAGGATTGTGCAGTACTTC. Its protein product is CASSSDRIVQYF.

The V and J genes are TRBV5-4 and TRBJ1-1; unclear D gene. The CDR3 covers 14 residues. V was pared by 5 bases and J by 0 bases, with 11 bases between. The germline CDR1 and CDR2 sequences are SGHNT and YYREEE (reference sequence). CDR3 region: CASRGSQVNTEAFF. The CDR3, as DNA: TGTGCCAGCAGGGGAAGTCAGGTGAACACTGAAGCTTTCTTT.

The V gene is TRBV2, the J gene TRBJ2-3; perhaps D is TRBD1 or TRBD2 (7 bases each). Trimming shortened V by 4 bases and J by 4 bases, and 15 bases separated the two germline ends. CDR1 SNHLY and CDR2 FYNNEI come from the germline V gene. The CDR3 runs 15 residues. The CDR3 loop is CASSVTGRGPDTQYF. CDR3 coding DNA: TGTGCCAGCAGTGTTACGGGGAGGGGGCCAGATACGCAGTATTTT.

The chain joins TRBV29-1 to TRBJ2-3; D is ambiguous. Germline loops: CDR1 SQVTM, CDR2 ANQGSEA. The CDR3 loop spans 12 amino acids. V was clipped by 4 bases and J by 3 bases, with 8 bases between them. The CDR3 is CSVVWKTDTQYF. CDR3 coding DNA: TGCAGCGTTGTCTGGAAAACAGATACGCAGTATTTT.

The chain joins TRBV21-1 to TRBJ2-7; TRBD2 is the table's D call, not checked against the DNA. TRBV21-1 is an annotated pseudogene. CDR3 size: 15 residues. CDR3 loop: CASSKLNWRTYEQYF. The CDR3 nucleotides are TGTGCCAGCAGCAAACTAAACTGGCGGACCTACGAGCAGTACTTC.

The chain combines TRBV5-1 with TRBJ2-3, with 8 bases that match TRBD1. V dropped 5 bases and J dropped 2; count of bases not matched to a gene: 7. Germline lookup yields CDR1 SGHRS and CDR2 YFSETQ. The CDR3 runs to 15 residues. The chain's CDR3 is CASRFRQGYTDTQYF. CDR3 coding DNA: TGCGCCAGCAGGTTTAGACAGGGGTACACAGATACGCAGTATTTT.

In the case of this clone: As the CDR3 is not closed by the conserved phenylalanine or tryptophan, this likely results from a read error. The limits of the CDR3 on the DNA are not certain, so only TCRdb's listed CDR3 is given. This rearrangement joins TRBV5-1 to TRBJ2-4; the tabulated D call, TRBD1, remains unverified against the DNA. Germline V gene lookup returns CDR1 SGHRS and CDR2 YFSETQ. The CDR3 length is 10 residues, termini included. The CDR3 region is CASSSDRAPL.

The chain employs TRBV6-5 and TRBJ2-7, with D possibly matching TRBD2 (5 bases). V was shortened by 4 bases and J by 7 bases, with 20 bases between the two germline ends. This CDR3 region has 15 residues. Per the germline V gene, CDR1 is MNHEY and CDR2 is SVGAGI. The chain's CDR3 is CASSSIPPPGWEQYF. The CDR3 coding sequence is TGTGCCAGCAGTTCTATCCCCCCTCCGGGATGGGAGCAGTACTTC.

The J gene is TRBJ1-1, the V gene TRBV7-6; D is ambiguous. The CDR3 extends over 14 amino acids. Germline-derived CDR1 and CDR2 are SGHVS and FNYEAQ. Trimming removed 3 bases at V and 0 bases at J, with 8 bases between. CDR3 amino acids: CASSLGFLNTEAFF. CDR3 DNA: TGTGCCAGCAGCTTGGGTTTCTTGAACACTGAAGCTTTCTTT.

V usage is TRBV13 and J usage is TRBJ2-2, with D hard to call. The germline CDR1 and CDR2 sequences are PRHDT and FYEKMQ (reference sequence). This CDR3 has 15 residues. The V end lost 3 bases, the J end lost 5 bases, and 13 bases lay between the germline ends. This CDR3 is CASSLAGFLTGELFF. The DNA of the CDR3 is TGTGCCAGCAGCTTGGCCGGGTTTCTAACCGGGGAGCTGTTTTTT.

The chain has TRBV10-3 and TRBJ2-5, with TRBD1 matching 9 bases. After removal of 2 bases from V and 3 bases from J, the junction contained 1 base not matched to a gene. This CDR3 is built from 14 residues. CDR1 and CDR2 (germline): ENHRY, SYGVKD. The CDR3 nucleotides read TGTGCCATCAGTGAGAGGACAGGGGAAGAGACCCAGTACTTC. Translating it yields CAISERTGEETQYF.

The V gene is TRBV27, the J gene TRBJ1-4; maybe TRBD1 (6 bases). Germline CDR1 is MNHEY and CDR2 is SMNVEV (reference sequence). V was cut by 3 bases and J by 0 bases, with 14 bases left in between. The CDR3 is 17 residues long. The CDR3 nucleotides read TGTGCCAGCAGTTTTATCCCCCCAGGGGCAACTAATGAAAAACTGTTTTTT. Protein product: CASSFIPPGATNEKLFF.

This chain connects TRBV4-1 to TRBJ2-3, with unresolved D. The length of the CDR3 is 13 residues. Germline CDR1 MGHRA, CDR2 YSYEKL. The V gene lost 1 base and the J gene lost 8 bases, with 10 bases spanning the gap. In DNA form, the CDR3 reads TGCGCCAGCAGCCAAGTGGGCCTAGTTACGCAGTATTTT. Its translation is CASSQVGLVTQYF.

The rearrangement links TRBV19 to TRBJ1-3; unclear D gene. V shed 4 bases and J shed 1 base, with 14 bases lying between them. This CDR3 is built from 16 residues. The V gene's germline CDR1 is LNHDA and CDR2 SQIVND (reference sequence). The CDR3 DNA follows: TGTGCCAGTAGTAACGCGGGCTTTGGATCTGGAAACACCATATATTTT. This translates into CASSNAGFGSGNTIYF.

The rearrangement links TRBV10-2 to TRBJ1-2, with 7 positions matching TRBD1. There are 16 residues in the CDR3. Germline lookup yields CDR1 WSHSY and CDR2 SAAADI. The junction had 7 bases not matched to a gene; V was cut back by 3 bases and J by 0 bases. In DNA, the CDR3 is TGCGCCAGCAGTGACAATAAGGGGGCCTCTAACTATGGCTACACCTTC. Translated, it gives CASSDNKGASNYGYTF.

The V call is TRBV5-1, the J call TRBJ2-1; D remains unclear. Trimming removed 1 base at V and 6 bases at J, with 5 bases between. CDR3 length: 12 amino acids. Germline-derived CDR1 and CDR2 are SGHRS and YFSETQ. The CDR3 loop is CASSLFGNEQFF. As DNA, the CDR3 is TGCGCCAGCAGCTTGTTTGGCAATGAGCAGTTCTTC.

V gene TRBV19 combines with J gene TRBJ2-1; D is possibly TRBD2 (7 bases). V dropped 7 bases and J dropped 0 bases, with 16 bases sitting between them. Per germline, CDR1 LNHDA and CDR2 SQIVND (reference sequence). The length of the CDR3 is 16 residues. The CDR3 DNA reads as TGTGCCAGTACTAAGGGGGGGGCCCGCTCCTACAATGAGCAGTTCTTC. Translated, it gives CASTKGGARSYNEQFF.

The chain couples TRBV4-2 to TRBJ1-2; D is perhaps TRBD1 (6 bases). Deletions cut 2 bases from V and 3 bases from J, with 25 bases between. The CDR3 contains 19 residues. Germline V gene lookup returns CDR1 LGHNA and CDR2 YNFKEQ. This chain's CDR3 is CASSQNTGGASGNYYGYTF. The CDR3 region has the DNA TGTGCCAGCAGCCAAAATACCGGGGGGGCTTCGGGTAATTACTATGGCTACACCTTC.

The rearrangement joins TRBV9 to TRBJ1-2, with no clear D. The CDR3 loop spans 12 amino acids. V was trimmed by 3 bases and J by 9 bases, leaving 12 bases between them. Germline CDR1 and CDR2: SGDLS and YYNGEE. The CDR3 nucleotides read TGTGCCAGCAGCGCCCCAGGTTTAAGCTACACCTTC. It is translated as CASSAPGLSYTF.

This chain connects TRBV25-1 to TRBJ1-2, with 8 positions matching TRBD1. There are 15 residues in the CDR3. Germline-derived CDR1 and CDR2 are MGHDK and SYGVNS. Trimming removed 6 bases from V and 4 bases from J; junction bases left unmatched: 10. CDR3 region: CASRPRGGTGYGYTF. The DNA of the CDR3 is TGTGCCAGCAGGCCCCGGGGGGGGACAGGCTATGGCTACACCTTC.

The chain couples TRBV5-1 to TRBJ1-2; TRBD1 is a possible D gene (6 bases). CDR1 and CDR2 (germline): SGHRS, YFSETQ. The CDR3 has 13 residues. The V end was cut by 1 base, the J end by 6 bases, with 10 bases between. CDR3 DNA sequence: TGCGCCAGCAGCTTGAACAGGGCAGATGGCTACACCTTC. Translating it yields CASSLNRADGYTF.

V is TRBV6-6 and J is TRBJ2-5, with a possible D match to TRBD1 (5 bases). Germline-derived CDR1 and CDR2 are MNHNY and SVGAGI (reference sequence). The CDR3 is 16 residues long. The V end was cut by 1 base, the J end by 3 bases, with 15 bases between. This chain's CDR3 is CASSYYSPGNKETQYF. The CDR3 DNA sequence: TGTGCCAGCAGTTACTACTCCCCAGGGAACAAAGAGACCCAGTACTTC.

This clone showed up just once. The chain employs TRBV5-1 and TRBJ2-3; no clear D gene. V was pared by 1 base and J by 2 bases, with 11 bases between. Germline CDR1 is SGHRS and CDR2 is YFSETQ. This CDR3 spans 15 amino acids. The CDR3 reads CASSLRASHTDTQYF. CDR3 DNA: TGCGCCAGCAGCTTGCGGGCCTCCCACACAGATACGCAGTATTTT.

The chain carries TRBV13 and TRBJ2-3; the D gene is possibly TRBD2 (6 bases). CDR3 length: 16 amino acids. The V end was cut by 1 base, the J end by 1 base, with 12 bases between. Germline-derived CDR1 and CDR2 are PRHDT and FYEKMQ (reference sequence). CDR3 sequence reads: CASSLVRESGTDTQYF. The CDR3 region has the DNA TGTGCCAGCAGCTTAGTCCGGGAGTCCGGCACAGATACGCAGTATTTT.

The chain is built from TRBV4-2 and TRBJ1-3, with TRBD1 identical over 9 bases. The ends lost 11 bases at V and 2 bases at J; junction bases unmatched: 13. Germline V gene data show CDR1 as LGHNA and CDR2 as YNFKEQ. This CDR3 comprises 16 residues. This CDR3 is CAVRDREKGPGNTIYF. CDR3 DNA sequence: TGTGCCGTGCGGGACAGGGAGAAGGGACCTGGAAACACCATATATTTT.

The V and J genes are TRBV29-1 and TRBJ2-3, with unresolved D. V was pared by 4 bases and J by 6 bases, with 11 bases between. CDR1 and CDR2 from the germline V gene are SQVTM and ANQGSEA. This CDR3 region has 12 residues. For the CDR3, the DNA is TGCAGCGTTGGTCCCACTGGTGATACGCAGTATTTT. Translating it yields CSVGPTGDTQYF.

In its sample, this clone was seen once. The DNA for the CDR3 is TGTGCCAGCACCGAAGGACAGGGCGGGCGAGCTTTCTTT. The encoded protein is CASTEGQGGRAFF. The chain combines TRBV6-1 with TRBJ1-1; 8 bases are a match to TRBD1. V lost 7 bases and J lost 10; bases outside the gene matches: 11. The CDR3 is made up of 13 amino acids. The germline CDR1 and CDR2 sequences are MNHNS and SASEGT.

This chain uses TRBV5-1 with TRBJ2-3; 8 nucleotides line up with TRBD1. Germline loops: CDR1 SGHRS, CDR2 YFSETQ. This CDR3 spans 16 amino acids. After removal of 6 bases from V and 6 bases from J, the junction contained 15 bases not matched to a gene. The chain's CDR3 is CASTQPELQGADTQYF. Here the CDR3 DNA reads TGCGCCAGCACCCAGCCCGAACTGCAGGGGGCTGATACGCAGTATTTT.

The gene calls are TRBV29-1 and TRBJ1-2; D is ambiguous. The V end lost 0 bases, the J end lost 8 bases, and 4 bases lay between the germline ends. CDR1 is SQVTM, CDR2 ANQGSEA, per germline. The CDR3 totals 10 residues. CDR3 residues: CSVEDQGYTF. Here the CDR3 DNA reads TGCAGCGTTGAAGATCAGGGCTACACCTTC.